A single sample is the source of the 3 T cell receptor beta chains below, sequenced in a study of CD8+ T cells in alopecia areata. Described treatment: oral pan-JAK inhibitor, 5-10 mg twice daily. After isolation, RNA underwent reverse transcription to generate cDNA as the sequencing template. The method was immunoSEQ multiplex PCR; TCRdb's version includes in-frame clones alone and lacks a portion of them. The sample holds about 190,000 clones; less than 65% are singletons and the top ten take over 1%. The source material was CD4+ T cells sorted from blood, sampled at week 24, from a patient treated with tofacitinib. Receptors were obtained from a human donor with alopecia areata.

There are a few counts of this clone. The rearrangement uses TRBV29-1 and TRBJ2-1; TRBD1 agrees at 8 bases. The CDR3 runs to 13 residues. The ends lost 6 bases at V and 10 bases at J; junction bases unmatched: 11. Germline loops: CDR1 SQVTM, CDR2 ANQGSEA. The CDR3 region has the DNA TGCAGCGTCTCCGGGACAGGTTTAGGCGAGCAGTTCTTC. This codes for CSVSGTGLGEQFF.

The rearrangement links TRBV28 to TRBJ2-2; D is unresolved. Germline loops: CDR1 MDHEN, CDR2 SYDVKM. The V gene lost 9 bases and the J gene lost 4 bases, with 21 bases spanning the gap. CDR3 length: 16 residues. The CDR3: CASTDPGRSATGELFF. The CDR3 DNA sequence: TGTGCCAGTACTGATCCCGGCAGGTCGGCCACCGGGGAGCTGTTTTTT.

The chain employs TRBV9 and TRBJ2-3; D uncertain. Between the trimmed V and J ends, which lost 0 bases and 2 bases, there was a span of 4 bases. The CDR3 is 13 residues long. CDR1 and CDR2 from the germline V gene are SGDLS and YYNGEE. CDR3 bases: TGTGCCAGCAGCGTAGCTCTCACAGATACGCAGTATTTT. This translates into CASSVALTDTQYF.